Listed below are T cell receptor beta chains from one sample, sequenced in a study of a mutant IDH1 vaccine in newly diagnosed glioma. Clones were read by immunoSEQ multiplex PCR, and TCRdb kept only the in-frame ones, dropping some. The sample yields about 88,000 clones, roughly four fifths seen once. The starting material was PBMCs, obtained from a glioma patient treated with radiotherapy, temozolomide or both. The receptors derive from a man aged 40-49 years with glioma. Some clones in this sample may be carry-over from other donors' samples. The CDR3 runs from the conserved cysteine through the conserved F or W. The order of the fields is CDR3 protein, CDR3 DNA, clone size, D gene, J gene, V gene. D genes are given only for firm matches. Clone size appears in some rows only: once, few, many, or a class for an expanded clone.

CDR3 protein: CASRATGGGQPQHF
CDR3 DNA: TGTGCCAGCAGAGCTACAGGGGGGGGACAGCCCCAGCATTTT
clone size: -
D gene: TRBD1
J gene: TRBJ1-5
V gene: TRBV2

CDR3 protein: CSVEEYRGGYQETQYF
CDR3 DNA: TGCAGCGTTGAAGAGTATCGGGGCGGGTACCAAGAGACCCAGTACTTC
clone size: -
D gene: -
J gene: TRBJ2-5
V gene: TRBV29-1

CDR3 protein: CSAGPRQYF
CDR3 DNA: TGCAGTGCGGGACCCAGGCAGTACTTC
clone size: -
D gene: -
J gene: TRBJ2-7
V gene: TRBV20-1

CDR3 protein: CASSLADRPATGYTF
CDR3 DNA: TGTGCCAGCAGCTTAGCGGACAGGCCCGCGACGGGCTACACCTTC
clone size: -
D gene: TRBD1
J gene: TRBJ1-2
V gene: TRBV7-9

CDR3 protein: CASSSLPGQGLGTEAFF
CDR3 DNA: TGCGCCAGCAGCTCCTTGCCGGGACAGGGCTTGGGCACTGAAGCTTTCTTT
clone size: -
D gene: TRBD1
J gene: TRBJ1-1
V gene: TRBV5-1

CDR3 protein: CASSEAPGGYGYTF
CDR3 DNA: TGTGCCAGCAGTGAAGCGCCAGGGGGATATGGCTACACCTTC
clone size: few
D gene: TRBD1
J gene: TRBJ1-2
V gene: TRBV2

CDR3 protein: CAGRTDDYEQYF
CDR3 DNA: TGTGCCGGAAGGACGGACGACTACGAGCAGTACTTC
clone size: once
D gene: -
J gene: TRBJ2-7
V gene: TRBV2

CDR3 protein: CASIRDRKEGYEQYF
CDR3 DNA: TGTGCCAGCATCAGGGACAGGAAGGAGGGCTACGAGCAGTACTTC
clone size: -
D gene: TRBD1
J gene: TRBJ2-7
V gene: TRBV6-4

CDR3 protein: CASTSARDYEQYF
CDR3 DNA: TGTGCCAGCACTTCAGCCCGGGATTACGAGCAGTACTTC
clone size: -
D gene: -
J gene: TRBJ2-7
V gene: TRBV5-6

CDR3 protein: CASSPKAFRTSGGATDTQYF
CDR3 DNA: TGTGCCAGCAGCCCCAAGGCCTTCCGGACTAGCGGGGGGGCGACAGATACGCAGTATTTT
clone size: -
D gene: TRBD2
J gene: TRBJ2-3
V gene: TRBV7-8

CDR3 protein: CASSLDTGTDTQYF
CDR3 DNA: TGCGCCAGCAGCTTGGATACCGGGACAGATACGCAGTATTTT
clone size: -
D gene: -
J gene: TRBJ2-3
V gene: TRBV5-1

CDR3 protein: CASSPRVDSYEQYF
CDR3 DNA: TGTGCCAGCAGTCCCCGGGTAGACTCCTACGAGCAGTACTTC
clone size: -
D gene: -
J gene: TRBJ2-7
V gene: TRBV6-6

CDR3 protein: CASSLVGGRNQPQHF
CDR3 DNA: TGTGCCAGCAGCTTGGTCGGGGGCAGGAATCAGCCCCAGCATTTT
clone size: once
D gene: -
J gene: TRBJ1-5
V gene: TRBV5-6

CDR3 protein: CASSPGTSGRKTQYF
CDR3 DNA: TGTGCCAGCAGTCCCGGGACTAGCGGAAGGAAGACCCAGTACTTC
clone size: -
D gene: TRBD2
J gene: TRBJ2-5
V gene: TRBV2

CDR3 protein: CASSARGRGDSPLHF
CDR3 DNA: TGTGCCAGCAGCGCTCGGGGAAGAGGAGATTCACCCCTCCACTTT
clone size: -
D gene: -
J gene: TRBJ1-6
V gene: TRBV7-8

CDR3 protein: CASSEGLAGAGELFF
CDR3 DNA: TGTGCCAGCAGTGAAGGGCTAGCGGGGGCCGGGGAGCTGTTTTTT
clone size: -
D gene: TRBD2
J gene: TRBJ2-2
V gene: TRBV2